This T cell receptor beta chain is drawn from a study of CD8+ T cells in alopecia areata. V was cut by 0 bases and J by 6 bases, with 11 bases left in between. This CDR3 comprises 13 residues. Germline CDR1 is SQVTM and CDR2 is ANQGSEA. In each case, RNA was isolated and then reverse transcribed into cDNA as the sequencing template. Sequencing used immunoSEQ multiplex PCR; TCRdb keeps in-frame clones, though not all of them. The table lists about 100,000 clones, approximately 63% of them singletons. This clone was counted a few times. Cell sorting on a FACSAria was used to separate CD4+ and CD8+ T cells from the PBMCs.

The chain employs TRBV29-1 and TRBJ1-2, with D unresolved. This receptor was taken from a human donor in good health. Input material: CD8+ T cells sorted from blood. The CDR3 region is CSVEERATDGYTF. Written as DNA, the CDR3 is TGCAGCGTTGAAGAAAGGGCAACCGATGGCTACACCTTC.